This TCR beta chain was found in a study of T cells in Graves' hyperthyroidism and ophthalmopathy. Germline loops: CDR1 MDHEN, CDR2 SYDVKM. There are 15 residues in the CDR3. This clonotype has ten or more counts. Germline is not matched at one junction end, which may reflect a read error. Amplification of TCR beta CDR3 regions used RNA as the template. The HTBI set primed first-round TCR CDR3 RT-PCR. Each CDR3 protein gets one entry after TCRdb re-called the multiplex PCR reads with MiXCR. Found here are 500,000 to 650,000 distinct CDR3 sequences, around 13% of them singletons; the top ten hold over 11%.

The chain is built from TRBV28 and TRBJ1-1; 10 bases fit TRBD1. The origin of this receptor is a woman in her forties with Graves' hyperthyroidism. The sequencing sample was made of blood. This CDR3 reads CASSSTGGPNTGAFF. The CDR3 DNA follows: TGTGCCAGCAGTTCGACAGGGGGCCCGAACACTGGAGCTTTCTTT. The variable domain in full, completed from reference TRBV28 and TRBJ1-1, reads DVKVTQSSRYLVKRTGEKVFLECVQDMDHENMFWYRQDPGLGLRLIYFSYDVKMKEKGDIPEGYSVSREKKERFSLILESASTNQTSMYLCASSSTGGPNTGAFFGQGTRLTVV.